The next 27 T cell receptor beta chains were all read from a single sample in a study of regulatory T cells in long-lasting Graves disease. Building of the TCR beta libraries involved iRepertoire HTBI primers and Arm-PCR of CDR3 regions. TCRdb itself ran the multiplex PCR reads through MiXCR, one entry per CDR3 protein. The sample includes 300,000 to 350,000 distinct CDR3 sequences, around a fifth seen only once; the top ten take 25% to 30%. Time point: persistent/refractory GD, antithyroid drugs over 5 years with positive TRAb. There was RNA extracted from PBMCs, and the TCR library was made from it. The source material was peripheral blood mononuclear cells (PBMCs), sampled when the disease was refractory, from a patient treated with antithyroid drugs. The receptor source for this set is a female donor with Graves disease.

This clonotype showed up many times. The chain joins TRBV11-2 to TRBJ1-1, with TRBD1 as a possible D gene (5 bases). The CDR3 contains 15 residues. V lost 1 base to trimming and J lost 6 bases, with 15 bases between them. Germline V gene data show CDR1 as SGHAT and CDR2 as FQNNGV. CDR3 coding DNA: TGTGCCAGCAGCTTAGTGGGACGAAAGCACCCTGAAGCTTTCTTT. Protein sequence: CASSLVGRKHPEAFF.

This clonotype was counted a few times. The CDR3 DNA follows: TGTGCCAGCAGCCCATCGACAGGGACTGGAAACACCATATATTTT. Its protein is CASSPSTGTGNTIYF. The V gene is TRBV9, the J gene TRBJ1-3; 7 bases fit TRBD1. The CDR3 contains 15 residues. J was trimmed by 2 bases and V by 4 bases; bases with no gene match: 6. Germline V lookup: CDR1 SGDLS, CDR2 YYNGEE.

The CDR3: CASSSPPNVLTF. In DNA form, the CDR3 reads TGTGCCAGCAGCTCCCCCCCCAACGTCCTGACTTTC. This rearrangement joins TRBV28 to TRBJ2-6; unclear D gene. This CDR3 comprises 12 residues. The ends were cut back, 6 bases at V and 8 bases at J, with 8 bases in the middle. Germline lookup yields CDR1 MDHEN and CDR2 SYDVKM.

This clonotype appeared many times. This chain uses TRBV28 with TRBJ1-5; maybe TRBD1 (6 bases). Trimming shortened V by 6 bases and J by 2 bases, and 14 bases separated the two germline ends. Per germline, CDR1 MDHEN and CDR2 SYDVKM. The CDR3 loop spans 15 amino acids. The chain's CDR3 is CASRYREGGNQPQHF. The CDR3 DNA is TGTGCCAGCAGATACAGGGAGGGCGGCAATCAGCCCCAGCATTTT.

This clonotype was detected ten times or more. V and J are TRBV11-3 and TRBJ1-5; D may be TRBD1 (6 bases). The CDR3 totals 17 residues. The germline CDR1 and CDR2 sequences are SGHNT and YENEEA. Deletions cut 1 base from V and 2 bases from J, with 15 bases between. CDR3: CASSLGTGHPGNQPQHF. CDR3 DNA sequence: TGTGCCAGCAGCTTAGGGACGGGACACCCTGGCAATCAGCCCCAGCATTTT.

The chain couples TRBV7-2 to TRBJ2-2; a possible D gene is TRBD1 (6 bases). Per the germline V gene, CDR1 is SGHTA and CDR2 is FQGNSA. The CDR3 extends over 16 amino acids. Between the trimmed V and J ends, which lost 0 bases and 8 bases, there was a span of 16 bases. DNA for the CDR3: TGTGCCAGCAGCTTAGCCGCAGGGGCCCCTGGTGGGGAGCTGTTTTTT. This sequence encodes CASSLAAGAPGGELFF. Complete variable domain (other parts from reference TRBV7-2 and TRBJ2-2): GAGVSQSPSNKVTEKGKDVELRCDPISGHTALYWYRQSLGQGLEFLIYFQGNSAPDKSGLPSDRFSAERTGGSVSTLTIQRTQQEDSAVYLCASSLAAGAPGGELFFGEGSRLTVL.

The sample holds many counts of this clonotype. The chain recombines TRBV7-8 with TRBJ1-3; unclear D gene. The CDR3 runs to 14 residues. Germline V gene lookup returns CDR1 SGHVS and CDR2 FQNEAQ. Trimming removed 2 bases at V and 4 bases at J, with 9 bases between. The CDR3 coding sequence is TGTGCCAGCAGCTTACTGGGCCGAGGAAACACCATATATTTT. Its protein product is CASSLLGRGNTIYF. The full variable domain, in which reference TRBV7-8 and TRBJ1-3 provide the parts outside the CDR3, is GAGVSQSPRYKVAKRGQDVALRCDPISGHVSLFWYQQALGQGPEFLTYFQNEAQLDKSGLPSDRFFAERPEGSVSTLKIQRTQQEDSAVYLCASSLLGRGNTIYFGEGSWLTVV.

This clonotype was counted many times. V usage is TRBV19 and J usage is TRBJ1-2; D not resolved. This CDR3 region has 15 residues. V gave up 3 bases and J gave up 8 bases, with 19 bases separating them. Germline CDR1 is LNHDA and CDR2 is SQIVND (reference sequence). The CDR3 DNA reads as TGTGCCAGTAGTATCCTCCTGACATTTTCAAAAGGCTACACCTTC. Translation: CASSILLTFSKGYTF.

This clonotype was found many times. This chain joins TRBV3-1 and TRBJ1-1, with TRBD1 as a possible D gene (5 bases). CDR3 size: 15 residues. Germline-derived CDR1 and CDR2 are LGHDT and YNNKEL (reference sequence). Trimming left V 9 bases short and J 4 bases short, with 21 bases between. The CDR3 bases are TGTGCCAGTTTGAGTGGTGTTGACGGGACCACTGAAGCTTTCTTT. Residues: CASLSGVDGTTEAFF. Variable domain in full (rest from reference TRBV3-1 and TRBJ1-1): DTAVSQTPKYLVTQMGNDKSIKCEQNLGHDTMYWYKQDSKKFLKIMFSYNNKELIINETVPNRFSPKSPDKAHLNLHINSLELGDSAVYFCASLSGVDGTTEAFFGQGTRLTVV.

The chain couples TRBV9 to TRBJ2-3, with 8 nucleotides matching TRBD1. The CDR3 is 14 residues long. CDR1 SGDLS and CDR2 YYNGEE come from the germline V gene. The V segment lost 2 bases and the J segment 6 bases; nucleotides outside the gene matches: 5. In DNA, the CDR3 is TGTGCCAGCAGCGTGACCAGGGGGCGCGATACGCAGTATTTT. It is translated as CASSVTRGRDTQYF.

This clonotype was recorded many times. The chain uses TRBV24-1 and TRBJ1-5, with TRBD1 matching 8 bases. Per germline, CDR1 KGHDR and CDR2 SFDVKD. J lost 2 bases, V lost 4 bases, and 12 bases had no gene match. This CDR3 comprises 18 residues. As DNA, the CDR3 is TGTGCCACCAGTGACAATGACAGGGGAGGAATAGGCAATCAGCCCCAGCATTTT. Protein product: CATSDNDRGGIGNQPQHF.

This clonotype was counted at least ten times. The chain joins TRBV24-1 to TRBJ1-1, with D possibly TRBD1 on 5 matching bases. Deletions cut 5 bases from V and 5 bases from J, with 14 bases between. Per the germline V gene, CDR1 is KGHDR and CDR2 is SFDVKD. The CDR3 has 14 amino acids. CDR3 sequence reads: CATSAGRDRTEAFF. The CDR3 nucleotides are TGTGCCACCAGTGCGGGCAGGGATCGGACTGAAGCTTTCTTT.

This clonotype was seen a handful of times. The rearrangement uses TRBV27 and TRBJ2-7, with no clear D. Per the germline V gene, CDR1 is MNHEY and CDR2 is SMNVEV (reference sequence). The CDR3 is made up of 16 amino acids. Trimming shortened V by 2 bases and J by 3 bases, and 17 bases separated the two germline ends. Here the CDR3 reads CASSLNPRPGRYEQYF. The DNA for the CDR3 is TGTGCCAGCAGTTTAAATCCACGTCCAGGACGCTACGAGCAGTACTTC.

The rearrangement uses TRBV9 and TRBJ1-2; 8 nucleotides line up with TRBD1. CDR3 length: 15 residues. The junction had 12 bases not matched to a gene; V was cut back by 5 bases and J by 6 bases. Germline V CDR1 and CDR2: SGDLS, YYNGEE. Written as DNA, the CDR3 is TGTGCCAGCAGTGTATCAGGGGGCTATCGAGATGGCTACACCTTC. It codes for CASSVSGGYRDGYTF.

This clonotype appeared many times. The CDR3 bases are TGTGCCAGCACCTATCGGGGCAGCTCGACAACACCCCTCCACTTT. Its translation: CASTYRGSSTTPLHF. This chain connects TRBV27 to TRBJ1-6; a possible D gene is TRBD1 (5 bases). The CDR3 is made up of 15 amino acids. The V gene lost 7 bases and the J gene lost 11 bases, with 21 bases spanning the gap. CDR1 and CDR2 (germline): MNHEY, SMNVEV (reference sequence).

The rearrangement joins TRBV3-1 to TRBJ1-1, with D possibly TRBD1 on 5 matching bases. The CDR3 is made up of 12 amino acids. V lost 1 base, J lost 7 bases, and 7 bases lay in between. Germline assignment: CDR1 LGHDT and CDR2 YNNKEL (reference sequence). The CDR3 coding sequence is TGTGCCAGCAGCCAAGGGACAAATGAAGCTTTCTTT. Amino acids: CASSQGTNEAFF. The full variable domain, completed using reference TRBV3-1 and TRBJ1-1, is DTAVSQTPKYLVTQMGNDKSIKCEQNLGHDTMYWYKQDSKKFLKIMFSYNNKELIINETVPNRFSPKSPDKAHLNLHINSLELGDSAVYFCASSQGTNEAFFGQGTRLTVV.

The chain couples TRBV4-1 to TRBJ2-5, with 8 bases that match TRBD1. The CDR3 extends over 15 amino acids. Looked up from germline, CDR1 is MGHRA and CDR2 is YSYEKL. After removal of 2 bases from V and 5 bases from J, the junction contained 7 bases not matched to a gene. The CDR3 coding sequence is TGCGCCAGCAGCCAAAGATCAGGGGGCGCGGAGACCCAGTACTTC. It specifies CASSQRSGGAETQYF.

The chain carries TRBV6-5 and TRBJ2-2, with 11 bases identical to TRBD2. The trim removed 2 bases at V and 5 bases at J, leaving 1 base unmatched. CDR1 and CDR2 (germline): MNHEY, SVGAGI. The CDR3 is 15 residues long. The CDR3 region is CASSYGLAGTGELFF. CDR3 nucleotide sequence: TGTGCCAGCAGTTACGGACTAGCGGGTACCGGGGAGCTGTTTTTT.

This clonotype was recorded many times. The rearrangement links TRBV12-3 or TRBV12-4 to TRBJ1-1; 9 nucleotides agree with TRBD1. The CDR3 runs 14 residues. J gave up 4 bases and V 5 bases, and 5 bases lay outside the gene matches. The CDR3 nucleotides are TGTGCCAGCAGTACATCGACAGGGGGCACTGAAGCTTTCTTT. This sequence encodes CASSTSTGGTEAFF.

The CDR3 spells CASSVGPTGELFF. CDR3 nucleotide sequence: TGTGCCAGCAGCGTGGGACCCACCGGGGAGCTGTTTTTT. V and J are TRBV9 and TRBJ2-2; D assignment may be TRBD1 or TRBD2 (5 bases each). The CDR3 covers 13 residues. Per germline, CDR1 SGDLS and CDR2 YYNGEE. The germline V and J ends were trimmed by 2 bases and 4 bases, with 6 bases remaining between them.

This clonotype appeared many times. The chain has TRBV11-2 and TRBJ1-1, with D tentatively TRBD1 (6 bases). From germline, CDR1 is SGHAT and CDR2 FQNNGV. CDR3 length equals 18 residues. Deletions cut 4 bases from V and 3 bases from J, with 24 bases between. In nucleotides, the CDR3 is TGTGCCAGCAGCTCATTCGGTATATGGGGGGGCCTTGACACTGAAGCTTTCTTT. Amino acids: CASSSFGIWGGLDTEAFF. The full variable domain, its missing parts supplied by reference TRBV11-2 and TRBJ1-1, is EAGVAQSPRYKIIEKRQSVAFWCNPISGHATLYWYQQILGQGPKLLIQFQNNGVVDDSQLPKDRFSAERLKGVDSTLKIQPAKLEDSAVYLCASSSFGIWGGLDTEAFFGQGTRLTVV.

This clonotype was detected many times. The chain is built from TRBV18 and TRBJ2-7; 9 positions agree with TRBD1. Per the germline V gene, CDR1 is KGHSH and CDR2 is LQKENI. This CDR3 region has 15 residues. V was pared by 2 bases and J by 5 bases, with 7 bases of the junction left unmatched. For the CDR3, the DNA is TGTGCCAGCTCACCAGTAGGACAGGGGAACCACGAGCAGTACTTC. As protein: CASSPVGQGNHEQYF.

This clonotype has ten or more counts. The V call is TRBV30, the J call TRBJ2-2, with a tentative D call TRBD2 (5 bases). Trimming left V 7 bases short and J 2 bases short, with 11 bases between. This CDR3 comprises 13 residues. Germline-derived CDR1 and CDR2 are GTSNPN and SVGIG (reference sequence). CDR3 sequence (DNA): TGTGCCTCACCCCGGGGAAACACCGGGGAGCTGTTTTTT. This sequence encodes CASPRGNTGELFF. Supplemented by reference TRBV30 and TRBJ2-2, the full variable domain reads SQTIHQWPATLVQPVGSPLSLECTVEGTSNPNLYWYRQAAGRGLQLLFYSVGIGQISSEVPQNLSASRPQDRQFILSSKKLLLSDSGFYLCASPRGNTGELFFGEGSRLTVL.

The chain carries TRBV19 and TRBJ2-7, with unresolved D. The germline V and J ends were trimmed by 5 bases and 3 bases, with 17 bases remaining between them. The germline gives CDR1 LNHDA, CDR2 SQIVND (reference sequence). This CDR3 region has 15 residues. CDR3 sequence (DNA): TGTGCCAGTAGTCATCACCTAGGGTTGGGCTACGAGCAGTACTTC. This encodes CASSHHLGLGYEQYF.

At least ten counts were recorded for this clonotype. V is TRBV15 and J is TRBJ1-1; TRBD1 might be the D (6 bases). This CDR3 contains 15 residues. Trimming removed 1 base from V and 0 bases from J, with 9 bases in between. Germline V gene lookup returns CDR1 LNHNV and CDR2 YYDKDF (reference sequence). The DNA of the CDR3 is TGTGCCACCAGCAGAGCGGGGGGCCTGAACACTGAAGCTTTCTTT. It yields the protein CATSRAGGLNTEAFF. The variable domain in full, completed from reference TRBV15 and TRBJ1-1, reads DAMVIQNPRYQVTQFGKPVTLSCSQTLNHNVMYWYQQKSSQAPKLLFHYYDKDFNNEADTPDNFQSRRPNTSFCFLDIRSPGLGDTAMYLCATSRAGGLNTEAFFGQGTRLTVV.

The chain is built from TRBV30 and TRBJ1-1; D uncertain. The V gene lost 0 bases and the J gene lost 1 base, with 12 bases spanning the gap. Looked up from germline, CDR1 is GTSNPN and CDR2 is SVGIG (reference sequence). The CDR3 is made up of 15 amino acids. The CDR3: CAWSVGFGTNTEAFF. The CDR3 DNA is TGTGCCTGGAGTGTCGGGTTCGGTACGAACACTGAAGCTTTCTTT.

This clonotype was seen many times. V gene TRBV6-1 combines with J gene TRBJ1-5, with D tentatively TRBD1 (5 bases). The CDR3 has 16 amino acids. Germline V gene sequence: CDR1 MNHNS, CDR2 SASEGT. Trimming removed 2 bases from V and 1 base from J, with 12 bases in between. The CDR3 bases are TGTGCCAGCAGTGAAAGGCCAGGGATGAGCAATCAGCCCCAGCATTTT. Translation: CASSERPGMSNQPQHF.